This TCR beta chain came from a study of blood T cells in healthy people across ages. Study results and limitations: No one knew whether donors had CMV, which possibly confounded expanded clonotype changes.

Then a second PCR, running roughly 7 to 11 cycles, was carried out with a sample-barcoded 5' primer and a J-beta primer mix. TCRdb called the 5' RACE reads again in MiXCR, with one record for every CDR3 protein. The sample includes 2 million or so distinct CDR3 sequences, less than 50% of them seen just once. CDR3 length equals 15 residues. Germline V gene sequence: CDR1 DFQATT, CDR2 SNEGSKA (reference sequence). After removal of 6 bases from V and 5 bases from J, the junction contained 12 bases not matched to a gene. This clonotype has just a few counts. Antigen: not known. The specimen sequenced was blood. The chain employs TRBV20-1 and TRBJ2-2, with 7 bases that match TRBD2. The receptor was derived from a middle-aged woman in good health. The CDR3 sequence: CSAIAVGGGTGELFF. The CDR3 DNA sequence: TGCAGTGCCATAGCTGTGGGGGGGGGAACCGGGGAGCTGTTTTTT.